These 16 T cell receptor beta chains originate from one sample sequenced in a study of T-cell memory formation after mild COVID-19. MiXCR, applied by TCRdb to the 5' RACE reads, yields one record per CDR3 protein. This sample has nearly 250,000 distinct CDR3 sequences; approximately 15% occur once, and the top ten carry 2.1%. Material for sequencing was PBMCs or a T cell subset sorted from them (not recorded which). The receptors stem from an adult woman who had mild COVID-19 (a few samples of this study predate the infection). Cell type and time point are not known.

There are many counts of this clonotype. The chain recombines TRBV2 with TRBJ1-1; TRBD1 matches 10 bases. The CDR3 consists of 17 residues. V shed 5 bases and J 4 bases; nucleotides not matched to a gene: 13. In germline, CDR1 is SNHLY, CDR2 FYNNEI. The CDR3 loop is CASSSAGTGERGTEAFF. The CDR3 nucleotides read TGTGCCAGCAGTAGCGCCGGGACAGGGGAGAGGGGCACTGAAGCTTTCTTT. Drawing the rest from reference TRBV2 and TRBJ1-1, the complete variable domain is EPEVTQTPSHQVTQMGQEVILRCVPISNHLYFYWYRQILGQKVEFLVSFYNNEISEKSEIFDDQFSVERPDGSNFTLKIRSTKLEDSAMYFCASSSAGTGERGTEAFFGQGTRLTVV.

This clonotype was detected only a few times. J is TRBJ2-6 and V is TRBV5-6; D may correspond to TRBD1 or TRBD2 (5 bases each). This CDR3 spans 15 amino acids. The germline V gene encodes CDR1 SGHDT and CDR2 YYEEEE. V dropped 3 bases and J dropped 1 base, with 8 bases sitting between them. The CDR3, as DNA: TGTGCCAGCAGCTCCTGGGGGTCTGGGGCCAACGTCCTGACTTTC. Translated, it gives CASSSWGSGANVLTF.

This clonotype showed up just a few times. The rearrangement joins TRBV7-8 to TRBJ2-1, with 10 bases matching TRBD1. The germline CDR1 and CDR2 sequences are SGHVS and FQNEAQ. The V segment lost 4 bases and the J segment 10 bases; nucleotides outside the gene matches: 7. This CDR3 comprises 14 residues. The CDR3 sequence is CASSSVLDRGEQFF. For the CDR3, the DNA is TGTGCCAGCAGCTCCGTATTGGACAGGGGGGAGCAGTTCTTC. The whole variable domain, remainder taken from reference TRBV7-8 and TRBJ2-1, is GAGVSQSPRYKVAKRGQDVALRCDPISGHVSLFWYQQALGQGPEFLTYFQNEAQLDKSGLPSDRFFAERPEGSVSTLKIQRTQQEDSAVYLCASSSVLDRGEQFFGPGTRLTVL.

This chain connects TRBV20-1 to TRBJ2-7; 9 bases line up with TRBD2. Germline CDR1 and CDR2: DFQATT and SNEGSKA (reference sequence). This CDR3 has 14 amino acids. Trimming cost V 0 bases and J 3 bases; bases outside gene matches: 3. CDR3 loop: CSAREAGGFYEQYF. The CDR3 DNA sequence: TGCAGTGCTAGAGAAGCGGGGGGATTCTACGAGCAGTACTTC.

This chain uses TRBV5-1 with TRBJ2-7; 10 bases are a match to TRBD2. The CDR3 has 16 residues. Germline loops: CDR1 SGHRS, CDR2 YFSETQ. V shed 4 bases, J shed 7 bases, and the junction held 14 bases outside the gene matches. DNA of the CDR3: TGCGCCAGCAGCCGGTCCGGGACTAGCGAAGTGTGGGAGCAGTACTTC. This codes for CASSRSGTSEVWEQYF.

This chain connects TRBV29-1 to TRBJ1-1; TRBD1 might be the D (6 bases). Trimming removed 4 bases from V and 2 bases from J, with 11 bases in between. There are 13 residues in the CDR3. Germline CDR1 SQVTM, CDR2 ANQGSEA. DNA of the CDR3: TGCAGCGTTGTAAGGACAGTCAACACTGAAGCTTTCTTT. Translated, it gives CSVVRTVNTEAFF.

The rearrangement links TRBV28 to TRBJ2-1, with 11 bases lining up with TRBD2. Per germline, CDR1 MDHEN and CDR2 SYDVKM. V trimming: 5 bases; J trimming: 0 bases; junction bases outside the gene matches: 15. The CDR3 consists of 20 residues. DNA of the CDR3: TGTGCCAGCAGTCCCTTATCGCCACTAGCGGGGGTAAGCTCCTACAATGAGCAGTTCTTC. As protein: CASSPLSPLAGVSSYNEQFF.

This clonotype has a handful of counts. This rearrangement joins TRBV20-1 to TRBJ2-1; weak D call: TRBD2 (7 bases). The CDR3 has 17 residues. Germline V gene data show CDR1 as DFQATT and CDR2 as SNEGSKA (reference sequence). V dropped 5 bases and J dropped 1 base, with 21 bases sitting between them. The DNA of the CDR3 is TGCAGTGCTTCCCATCCGGGGGGCCTCACTTCCTACAATGAGCAGTTCTTC. This codes for CSASHPGGLTSYNEQFF.

This chain links TRBV7-2 with TRBJ2-1; the D is unclear. V dropped 5 bases and J dropped 9 bases, with 23 bases sitting between them. CDR1 is SGHTA, CDR2 FQGNSA, per germline. CDR3 length equals 16 residues. CDR3 coding DNA: TGTGCCAGCAGCATAACCTTTGACGCCCAGGTTGGTGAGCAGTTCTTC. Residues: CASSITFDAQVGEQFF. The full variable domain, completed using reference TRBV7-2 and TRBJ2-1, is GAGVSQSPSNKVTEKGKDVELRCDPISGHTALYWYRQSLGQGLEFLIYFQGNSAPDKSGLPSDRFSAERTGGSVSTLTIQRTQQEDSAVYLCASSITFDAQVGEQFFGPGTRLTVL.

The chain combines TRBV7-3 with TRBJ2-1, with D perhaps matching TRBD1 or TRBD2 (5 bases each). Germline V gene sequence: CDR1 SGHTA, CDR2 FQGTGA. The CDR3 covers 15 residues. Trimming left V 2 bases short and J 4 bases short, with 12 bases between. CDR3 bases: TGTGCCAGCAGCTTATATAAAGGGACGTACAATGAGCAGTTCTTC. Translating it yields CASSLYKGTYNEQFF.

This clonotype was seen a handful of times. This chain joins TRBV5-1 and TRBJ2-1, with a possible D match to TRBD2 (5 bases). CDR3 length equals 15 residues. Germline V CDR1 and CDR2: SGHRS, YFSETQ. Deletions cut 1 base from V and 5 bases from J, with 13 bases between. CDR3 loop: CASSLNPPGNNEQFF. DNA for the CDR3: TGCGCCAGCAGCTTGAATCCCCCCGGGAACAATGAGCAGTTCTTC.

This clonotype was seen a handful of times. The chain has TRBV12-3 or TRBV12-4 and TRBJ2-1, with D maybe TRBD1 (5 bases). The ends were cut back, 3 bases at V and 7 bases at J, with 16 bases in the middle. CDR3 length: 15 amino acids. CDR3 in amino acids: CASSFGVGRVNEQFF. The CDR3 nucleotides are TGTGCCAGCAGTTTCGGTGTCGGCAGGGTGAATGAGCAGTTCTTC.

CDR3 region: CASRPKRGENSPLHF. For the CDR3, the DNA is TGTGCCAGCAGGCCTAAAAGGGGGGAGAATTCACCCCTCCACTTT. The gene calls are TRBV6-5 and TRBJ1-6; D might be TRBD1 (6 bases). The germline V gene has CDR1 MNHEY and CDR2 SVGAGI. This CDR3 contains 15 residues. The V and J ends lost 6 bases and 7 bases respectively, with 16 bases between them.

This clonotype was counted ten times or more. The J gene is TRBJ2-4, the V gene TRBV12-3 or TRBV12-4; TRBD1 matches 7 bases. The CDR3 covers 14 residues. V dropped 0 bases and J dropped 6; count of bases not matched to a gene: 2. The DNA for the CDR3 is TGTGCCAGCAGTTTAGCGAGGACAGGAAACATTCAGTACTTC. It codes for CASSLARTGNIQYF.

This clonotype appeared a few times. The chain carries TRBV12-3 or TRBV12-4 and TRBJ1-1; TRBD1 is a possible D gene (5 bases). CDR3 size: 12 residues. Deletions cut 7 bases from V and 1 base from J, with 7 bases between. In nucleotides, the CDR3 is TGTGCCAGCAATCAGGGGAACACTGAAGCTTTCTTT. Translation gives CASNQGNTEAFF.

V is TRBV7-9 and J is TRBJ2-6; perhaps TRBD1 as D (5 bases). V was cut by 0 bases and J by 0 bases, with 12 bases left in between. The CDR3 has 18 amino acids. Germline lookup yields CDR1 SEHNR and CDR2 FQNEAQ (reference sequence). The CDR3 bases are TGTGCCAGCAGCTTAGCCAGGCTTGACAGCTCTGGGGCCAACGTCCTGACTTTC. The encoded protein is CASSLARLDSSGANVLTF.